Shown below are 28 T cell receptor beta chains from a single sample sequenced in a study of T-cell memory formation after mild COVID-19. MiXCR, applied by TCRdb to the 5' RACE reads, yields one record per CDR3 protein. The sample contains 430,000 or so distinct CDR3 sequences, 20% to 25% of which appear only once. Sample: PBMCs or a T cell subset sorted from them (not recorded which). These TCRs come from an adult woman who had mild COVID-19 (a few samples of this study predate the infection). Cell type and time point are not known.

The sample holds a few counts of this clonotype. The CDR3 nucleotides are TGTGCCAGCAGCCCTCCTAGCGGGGGGCTTTACAATGAGCAGTTCTTC. Protein: CASSPPSGGLYNEQFF. The rearrangement uses TRBV7-9 and TRBJ2-1; 11 nucleotides align to TRBD2. The trim removed 5 bases at V and 4 bases at J, leaving 7 bases unmatched. Germline values: CDR1 SEHNR, CDR2 FQNEAQ (reference sequence). The CDR3 covers 16 residues.

V gene TRBV29-1 combines with J gene TRBJ2-5, with 8 bases aligning to TRBD1. Per germline, CDR1 SQVTM and CDR2 ANQGSEA. The CDR3 sequence is 15 residues long. Trimming cost V 5 bases and J 2 bases; bases outside gene matches: 10. This CDR3 reads CSVPNHRGYQETQYF. For the CDR3, the DNA is TGCAGCGTTCCCAACCACAGGGGGTATCAAGAGACCCAGTACTTC.

This clonotype came up a few times. The chain carries TRBV20-1 and TRBJ1-1, with unresolved D. Germline V CDR1 and CDR2: DFQATT, SNEGSKA (reference sequence). V lost 5 bases and J 1 base, leaving 11 bases between the germline ends. The CDR3 contains 13 residues. The CDR3 DNA reads as TGCAGTGCTCCTGGACGGTGGAACACTGAAGCTTTCTTT. It encodes CSAPGRWNTEAFF.

V gene TRBV20-1 combines with J gene TRBJ2-2; tentatively, D is TRBD1 (6 bases). Germline V gene sequence: CDR1 DFQATT, CDR2 SNEGSKA (reference sequence). V was shortened by 1 base and J by 8 bases, with 8 bases between the two germline ends. CDR3 length: 12 amino acids. Written as DNA, the CDR3 is TGCAGTGCTAGAGGGGGGACAGGGGAGCTGTTTTTT. This translates into CSARGGTGELFF.

A few counts support this clonotype. The chain has TRBV7-9 and TRBJ1-1; no reliable D call. The CDR3 has 15 amino acids. V dropped 5 bases and J dropped 2 bases, with 15 bases sitting between them. Germline V gene lookup returns CDR1 SEHNR and CDR2 FQNEAQ (reference sequence). The CDR3 spells CASSLLIGVNTEAFF. The CDR3 DNA is TGTGCCAGCAGCCTCCTGATTGGGGTCAACACTGAAGCTTTCTTT.

The chain recombines TRBV27 with TRBJ2-1; D may be TRBD1 or TRBD2 (5 bases each). Germline lookup yields CDR1 MNHEY and CDR2 SMNVEV (reference sequence). CDR3 length: 13 residues. The ends were cut back, 3 bases at V and 10 bases at J, with 13 bases in the middle. CDR3 protein: CASSFPNRGEQFF. CDR3 DNA sequence: TGTGCCAGCAGTTTTCCAAATCGGGGCGAGCAGTTCTTC.

CDR3 coding DNA: TGTGCCAGTAGTATCGGACAGCCCTATCAGCCCCAGCATTTT. It specifies CASSIGQPYQPQHF. The genes are TRBV19 and TRBJ1-5, with a tentative D call TRBD1 (6 bases). Looked up from germline, CDR1 is LNHDA and CDR2 is SQIVND (reference sequence). The CDR3 has 14 residues. Between the trimmed V and J ends, which lost 3 bases and 5 bases, there was a span of 11 bases.

This sequence joins TRBV5-1 and TRBJ2-1, with D uncertain. The CDR3 length is 11 residues. Germline CDR1 SGHRS, CDR2 YFSETQ. The germline V and J ends were trimmed by 3 bases and 7 bases, with 5 bases remaining between them. CDR3 bases: TGCGCCAGCAGCTGGGCTAATGAGCAGTTCTTC. This gives the protein CASSWANEQFF.

This clonotype came up a few times. The V call is TRBV7-2, the J call TRBJ2-3; 13 positions agree with TRBD2. Germline assignment: CDR1 SGHTA and CDR2 FQGNSA. V was pared by 1 base and J by 6 bases, with 13 bases of the junction left unmatched. This CDR3 spans 19 amino acids. In nucleotides, the CDR3 is TGTGCCAGCAGCTTAGTAGCCACTAGCGGGAGGGGGCTTTGGGATACGCAGTATTTT. This encodes CASSLVATSGRGLWDTQYF.

This clonotype was observed a few times. The chain uses TRBV7-8 and TRBJ1-5; TRBD1 agrees at 8 bases. CDR1 and CDR2 (germline): SGHVS, FQNEAQ. V dropped 3 bases and J dropped 2; count of bases not matched to a gene: 9. CDR3 length: 17 residues. In DNA, the CDR3 is TGTGCCAGCAGCTTTCCGGTGACAGGGGAAGGCAATCAGCCCCAGCATTTT. It yields the protein CASSFPVTGEGNQPQHF.

The chain links TRBV7-8 to TRBJ2-2, with 8 bases identical to TRBD1. Germline V gene data show CDR1 as SGHVS and CDR2 as FQNEAQ. The CDR3 contains 14 residues. After removal of 4 bases from V and 6 bases from J, the junction contained 4 bases not matched to a gene. CDR3 sequence reads: CASSSGQGSGELFF. The CDR3 DNA is TGTGCCAGCAGCTCCGGACAGGGCTCCGGGGAGCTGTTTTTT.

CDR3 DNA sequence: TGTGCCAGCAGCTTAGTTGGGGGCTATAGCACAGATACGCAGTATTTT. Protein product: CASSLVGGYSTDTQYF. This sequence joins TRBV7-6 and TRBJ2-3, with D possibly matching TRBD1 (6 bases). The germline V gene has CDR1 SGHVS and CDR2 FNYEAQ. V shed 1 base and J shed 0 bases, with 11 bases lying between them. The CDR3 has 16 amino acids.

The CDR3 sequence is CASSLAQYEQYF. The CDR3 nucleotides read TGTGCCAGCAGCTTAGCCCAGTACGAGCAGTACTTC. This chain links TRBV7-9 with TRBJ2-7; no definite D call. The CDR3 contains 12 residues. The V gene lost 0 bases and the J gene lost 4 bases, with 4 bases spanning the gap. Per the germline V gene, CDR1 is SEHNR and CDR2 is FQNEAQ (reference sequence). Full variable domain (outside the CDR3, taken from reference TRBV7-9 and TRBJ2-7): DTGVSQNPRHKITKRGQNVTFRCDPISEHNRLYWYRQTLGQGPEFLTYFQNEAQLEKSRLLSDRFSAERPKGSFSTLEIQRTEQGDSAMYLCASSLAQYEQYFGPGTRLTVT.

The rearrangement joins TRBV11-2 to TRBJ1-1, with D possibly matching TRBD1 (5 bases). Trimming cost V 11 bases and J 1 base, with 11 bases left between them. Germline CDR1 reads SGHAT; CDR2 reads FQNNGV. This CDR3 has 12 residues. CDR3 sequence: CAVGGTNTEAFF. In DNA form, the CDR3 reads TGTGCCGTCGGGGGGACGAACACTGAAGCTTTCTTT.

J is TRBJ2-5 and V is TRBV5-1; 10 bases agree with TRBD2. Germline CDR1 SGHRS, CDR2 YFSETQ. This CDR3 has 16 amino acids. V lost 3 bases and J lost 5; bases outside the gene matches: 10. CDR3 in amino acids: CASSSTSGVLGETQYF. CDR3 in DNA: TGCGCCAGCAGCTCAACTAGCGGGGTACTGGGGGAGACCCAGTACTTC.

This clonotype was counted between two and nine times. The chain combines TRBV18 with TRBJ2-5; D not resolved. The germline gives CDR1 KGHSH, CDR2 LQKENI. The CDR3 totals 15 residues. The V end lost 2 bases, the J end lost 1 base, and 11 bases lay between the germline ends. The CDR3 protein is CASSPSAGGQETQYF. CDR3 DNA: TGTGCCAGCTCACCATCGGCAGGCGGCCAAGAGACCCAGTACTTC.

This clonotype was observed a few times. The gene calls are TRBV11-2 and TRBJ2-1; 14 positions agree with TRBD2. V was clipped by 5 bases and J by 10 bases; unmatched bases: 4. CDR3 length: 14 residues. CDR1 SGHAT and CDR2 FQNNGV come from the germline V gene. CDR3 sequence: CASSRLAGGPEQFF. As DNA, the CDR3 is TGTGCCAGCAGCCGACTAGCGGGAGGGCCGGAGCAGTTCTTC.

The sample holds a few counts of this clonotype. V gene TRBV15 combines with J gene TRBJ2-3; D remains unclear. The V end lost 0 bases, the J end lost 2 bases, and 9 bases lay between the germline ends. Germline values: CDR1 LNHNV, CDR2 YYDKDF (reference sequence). This CDR3 is 15 amino acids long. The CDR3 DNA sequence: TGTGCCACCAGCAGAGATGGACGCCCCACAGATACGCAGTATTTT. Protein product: CATSRDGRPTDTQYF. Together with reference TRBV15 and TRBJ2-3, the CDR3 gives the full variable domain: DAMVIQNPRYQVTQFGKPVTLSCSQTLNHNVMYWYQQKSSQAPKLLFHYYDKDFNNEADTPDNFQSRRPNTSFCFLDIRSPGLGDTAMYLCATSRDGRPTDTQYFGPGTRLTVL.

This clonotype was seen a few times. The chain employs TRBV9 and TRBJ2-2, with a weak D call TRBD1 (6 bases). CDR3 length: 15 amino acids. Trimming cost V 0 bases and J 3 bases, with 9 bases left between them. Germline-derived CDR1 and CDR2 are SGDLS and YYNGEE. The CDR3: CASSVGTVYTGELFF. DNA for the CDR3: TGTGCCAGCAGCGTAGGGACAGTTTACACCGGGGAGCTGTTTTTT.

This chain uses TRBV24-1 with TRBJ2-5; D gene unclear. The CDR3 spans 10 residues. From germline, CDR1 is KGHDR and CDR2 SFDVKD. V was trimmed by 9 bases and J by 4 bases, leaving 5 bases between them. The CDR3 loop reads CATAGETQYF. The CDR3 bases are TGTGCCACCGCTGGAGAGACCCAGTACTTC.

V is TRBV7-2 and J is TRBJ2-1, with a weak D call TRBD2 (6 bases). The CDR3 has 11 residues. The germline CDR1 and CDR2 sequences are SGHTA and FQGNSA. V was clipped by 7 bases and J by 10 bases, with 11 bases between them. CDR3 protein: CASNPGLEQFF. The CDR3 bases are TGTGCCAGCAACCCGGGACTCGAGCAGTTCTTC.

In this sample, this clonotype turned up a few times. The V call is TRBV10-3, the J call TRBJ2-1; D is perhaps TRBD1 or TRBD2 (5 bases each). V was cut by 1 base and J by 7 bases, with 5 bases left in between. The CDR3 is made up of 12 amino acids. The V gene's germline CDR1 is ENHRY and CDR2 SYGVKD. The CDR3 loop reads CAISEWGNEQFF. DNA for the CDR3: TGTGCCATCAGTGAGTGGGGGAATGAGCAGTTCTTC.

In its sample, this clonotype was seen a few times. The rearrangement joins TRBV7-6 to TRBJ2-7; D perhaps matches TRBD1 (6 bases). Germline CDR1 is SGHVS and CDR2 is FNYEAQ. Trimming cost V 6 bases and J 3 bases, with 12 bases left between them. The CDR3 spans 13 residues. The CDR3 protein is CASSARDIYEQYF. The CDR3 DNA sequence: TGTGCCAGCAGTGCTAGGGACATCTACGAGCAGTACTTC.

This clonotype was detected only a few times. V and J are TRBV5-1 and TRBJ1-1; D is unresolved. Germline V gene lookup returns CDR1 SGHRS and CDR2 YFSETQ. V was pared by 0 bases and J by 1 base, with 13 bases between. CDR3 length: 16 residues. The CDR3 sequence is CASSLEARTGNTEAFF. For the CDR3, the DNA is TGCGCCAGCAGCTTGGAGGCCAGGACGGGGAACACTGAAGCTTTCTTT.

This clonotype was observed a few times. V is TRBV12-3 or TRBV12-4 and J is TRBJ2-1; D is undetermined. CDR3 size: 15 residues. The V and J ends lost 7 bases and 0 bases respectively, with 13 bases between them. In nucleotides, the CDR3 is TGTGCCAGCACCCCTCGTACCAGCTCCTACAATGAGCAGTTCTTC. Translation gives CASTPRTSSYNEQFF.

This clonotype was counted a few times. The rearrangement joins TRBV2 to TRBJ2-1; TRBD2 might be the D (6 bases). Trimming left V 2 bases short and J 11 bases short, with 13 bases between. The CDR3 has 13 residues. From germline, CDR1 is SNHLY and CDR2 FYNNEI. The CDR3 DNA follows: TGTGCCAGCAGTGAATCGGGCGGGGCGAAGCAGTTCTTC. Its protein is CASSESGGAKQFF. The variable domain in full, with the rest retrieved from reference TRBV2 and TRBJ2-1, is EPEVTQTPSHQVTQMGQEVILRCVPISNHLYFYWYRQILGQKVEFLVSFYNNEISEKSEIFDDQFSVERPDGSNFTLKIRSTKLEDSAMYFCASSESGGAKQFFGPGTRLTVL.

The chain combines TRBV2 with TRBJ1-3; TRBD1 agrees at 7 bases. This CDR3 comprises 15 residues. With 7 bases clipped from V and 0 bases from J, the junction kept 6 bases outside the gene matches. Germline V CDR1 and CDR2: SNHLY, FYNNEI. The CDR3 bases are TGTGCCAGCACCAGAGGGACAGTCTCTGGAAACACCATATATTTT. It yields the protein CASTRGTVSGNTIYF.

The rearrangement links TRBV2 to TRBJ1-1; D not resolved. This CDR3 has 12 amino acids. Germline CDR1 and CDR2: SNHLY and FYNNEI. Trimming took 3 bases from V and 2 from J, leaving 4 bases between them. The CDR3 region has the DNA TGTGCCAGCAGTGATTCCAACACTGAAGCTTTCTTT. It translates to CASSDSNTEAFF.